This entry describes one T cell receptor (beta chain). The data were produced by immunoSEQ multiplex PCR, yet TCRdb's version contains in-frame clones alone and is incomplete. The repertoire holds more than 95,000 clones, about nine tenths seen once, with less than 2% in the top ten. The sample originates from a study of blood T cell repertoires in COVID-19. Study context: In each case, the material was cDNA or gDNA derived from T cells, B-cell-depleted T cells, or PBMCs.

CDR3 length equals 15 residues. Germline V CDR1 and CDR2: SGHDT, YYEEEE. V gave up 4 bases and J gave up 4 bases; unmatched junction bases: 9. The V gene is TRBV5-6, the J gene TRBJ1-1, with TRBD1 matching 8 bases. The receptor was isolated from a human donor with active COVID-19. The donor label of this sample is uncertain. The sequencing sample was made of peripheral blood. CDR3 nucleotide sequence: TGTGCCAGCAGCGGCGGGACAGGTGGGTTCACTGAAGCTTTCTTT. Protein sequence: CASSGGTGGFTEAFF.